A single sample gave rise to the 11 T cell receptor beta chains below, sequenced in a study of spatial heterogeneity in lung cancer. A single record per CDR3 protein comes from TCRdb applying MiXCR to the 5' RACE reads. The table records some 80,000 distinct CDR3 sequences, around 7.3% of them present only once. The time point denotes: sample taken at primary tumor resection. The source material was PBMCs, sampled at surgery. The source is a male donor with early-stage non-small cell lung cancer.

This clonotype showed up many times. This chain uses TRBV6-6 with TRBJ2-3; TRBD1 or TRBD2 may be the D gene (5 bases each). V was shortened by 5 bases and J by 4 bases, with 16 bases between the two germline ends. Germline V gene data show CDR1 as MNHNY and CDR2 as SVGAGI (reference sequence). This CDR3 contains 15 residues. DNA of the CDR3: TGTGCCAGCAGTGGTTGGGACGGTCGGGCAGATACGCAGTATTTT. This codes for CASSGWDGRADTQYF.

The sample holds many counts of this clonotype. This chain links TRBV20-1 with TRBJ1-2, with D possibly TRBD1 on 5 matching bases. Germline V gives CDR1 DFQATT, CDR2 SNEGSKA (reference sequence). The germline V and J ends were trimmed by 5 bases and 7 bases, with 26 bases remaining between them. The CDR3 consists of 16 residues. CDR3 nucleotides: TGCAGTGCTCTTATGGGGGAAGGTGGGCCCAGGAGTGGCTACACCTTC. This encodes CSALMGEGGPRSGYTF.

The sample holds many counts of this clonotype. V gene TRBV29-1 combines with J gene TRBJ1-1; D gene ambiguous. The germline gives CDR1 SQVTM, CDR2 ANQGSEA. The V and J ends lost 1 base and 4 bases respectively, with 13 bases between them. The CDR3 runs to 14 residues. The CDR3 region is CSVEAEPSGTEAFF. CDR3 DNA sequence: TGCAGCGTTGAAGCAGAGCCCAGTGGCACTGAAGCTTTCTTT.

In this sample, this clonotype turned up many times. The V and J genes are TRBV20-1 and TRBJ1-5; 9 nucleotides align to TRBD1. The ends lost 1 base at V and 10 bases at J; junction bases unmatched: 5. The germline CDR1 and CDR2 sequences are DFQATT and SNEGSKA (reference sequence). CDR3 length: 13 amino acids. CDR3: CSARGQGVQPQHF. The CDR3 bases are TGCAGTGCTAGAGGACAGGGGGTGCAACCCCAGCATTTT.

Here the CDR3 DNA reads TGCGCCAGCAGCCAAGATTTTCAGGGAGACGTCCTGACTTTC. It codes for CASSQDFQGDVLTF. The rearrangement links TRBV4-3 to TRBJ2-6; the D call may be TRBD1 or TRBD2 (5 bases each). The CDR3 has 14 amino acids. The ends were cut back, 0 bases at V and 11 bases at J, with 11 bases in the middle. CDR1 LGHNA and CDR2 YSLEER come from the germline V gene.

Many counts were recorded for this clonotype. This sequence joins TRBV28 and TRBJ1-1, with D perhaps matching TRBD1 (6 bases). Germline V gene lookup returns CDR1 MDHEN and CDR2 SYDVKM. Trimming left V 5 bases short and J 1 base short, with 17 bases between. The CDR3 has 16 amino acids. DNA for the CDR3: TGTGCCAGCAGTCGTACCGGGACACCAAAGAACACTGAAGCTTTCTTT. Translated, it gives CASSRTGTPKNTEAFF.

This clonotype was recorded at least ten times. The V gene is TRBV9, the J gene TRBJ1-2; the match to TRBD1 covers 10 bases. The CDR3 totals 13 residues. V lost 4 bases, J lost 10 bases, and 7 bases stayed unmatched. Germline V gene sequence: CDR1 SGDLS, CDR2 YYNGEE. CDR3 nucleotides: TGTGCCAGCAGCACCCGGGACAGGGGCACCTACACCTTC. Its protein is CASSTRDRGTYTF.

This clonotype was counted many times. V is TRBV10-3 and J is TRBJ2-7; TRBD2 matches at 10 bases. This CDR3 contains 14 residues. V gave up 8 bases and J gave up 1 base; unmatched junction bases: 5. Germline CDR1 and CDR2: ENHRY and SYGVKD. CDR3 residues: CAIGAAGGSYEQYF. In DNA, the CDR3 is TGTGCCATCGGAGCAGCGGGAGGGTCCTACGAGCAGTACTTC.

This clonotype showed up many times. The V and J genes are TRBV4-1 and TRBJ1-5; TRBD1 matches 10 bases. V lost 4 bases and J lost 4; bases outside the gene matches: 4. Germline lookup yields CDR1 MGHRA and CDR2 YSYEKL. This CDR3 comprises 15 residues. The CDR3 sequence is CASSLGTGANQPQHF. CDR3 DNA sequence: TGCGCCAGCAGCCTCGGGACAGGGGCGAATCAGCCCCAGCATTTT.

The chain joins TRBV11-2 to TRBJ1-2; D may be TRBD1 (6 bases). Germline V gene data show CDR1 as SGHAT and CDR2 as FQNNGV. Trimming removed 1 base at V and 5 bases at J, with 11 bases between. The CDR3 length is 14 residues. CDR3 nucleotides: TGTGCCAGCAGCTTAGCAGGGACACAGTATGGCTACACCTTC. Translating gives CASSLAGTQYGYTF.

In its sample, this clonotype was seen many times. This chain connects TRBV7-9 to TRBJ2-2; the D gene is possibly TRBD1 (5 bases). The V end was cut by 5 bases, the J end by 6 bases, with 13 bases between. CDR1 is SEHNR, CDR2 FQNEAQ, per germline (reference sequence). The CDR3 runs 14 residues. CDR3: CASSPRTSAGELFF. The DNA for the CDR3 is TGTGCCAGCAGCCCCCGGACATCGGCCGGGGAGCTGTTTTTT. Full variable domain (outside the CDR3, taken from reference TRBV7-9 and TRBJ2-2): DTGVSQNPRHKITKRGQNVTFRCDPISEHNRLYWYRQTLGQGPEFLTYFQNEAQLEKSRLLSDRFSAERPKGSFSTLEIQRTEQGDSAMYLCASSPRTSAGELFFGEGSRLTVL.